The rows below give T cell receptor beta chains drawn from one sample of a study of vaccination and CD4 T cells after COVID-19. These receptors are not linked to any known antigen. A single record per CDR3 protein comes from TCRdb applying MiXCR to the PCR reads. The sample shows some 13,000 distinct CDR3 sequences, under 50% of them seen only once. Specimen: CD4+ T cells from blood, cultured in vitro, collected before SARS-CoV-2 vaccination. These receptor sequences come from a human donor who had recovered from COVID-19. Each CDR3 is given with its conserved first and last residue. A D gene is named only where the DNA matches it firmly.

V | D | CDR3
TRBV27 | TRBD2 | CASSSAGGTDTQYF
TRBV11-3 | . | CASSLDLAGMNTEAFF
TRBV20-1 | . | CSASGGRGNQPQHF
TRBV19 | TRBD1 | CASSPGTGVNYNEQFF
TRBV14 | . | CASSQEGHSPLHF
TRBV20-1 | TRBD1 | CSAGQPGQGNEQYF
TRBV6-2/TRBV6-3 | . | CASSYSGGNQPQHF
TRBV2 | . | CASRGLRYTEAFF
TRBV9 | TRBD2 | CASRTSGASTDTQYF
TRBV2 | . | CASLRERQETQYF
TRBV28 | . | CASQNRGVQETQYF
TRBV11-3 | . | CASSSGHNTEAFF
TRBV6-2/TRBV6-3 | . | CASSQARATGLWHF
TRBV6-1 | . | CASRGAGGNTIYF
TRBV7-2 | TRBD1 | CASSLNRGVKAFF
TRBV27 | . | CASSQTNYNSPLHF
TRBV20-1 | . | CSAPGSGNNEQFF
TRBV29-1 | . | CSAKLDPTDTQYF
TRBV5-4 | . | CASSSGARGSETQYF
TRBV7-2 | . | CASMTGSYNEQFF
TRBV27 | . | CASSWGSSYEQYF
TRBV7-8 | . | CASSFRIGGSGANVLTF
TRBV11-3 | TRBD1 | CASSPDRVPETQYF
TRBV7-6 | TRBD1 | CASSLGQGNTEAFF
TRBV5-6 | . | CASSFAGRNQPQHF
TRBV11-1 | . | CASSRLMGAAQETQYF
TRBV2 | . | CASRKGVSYGYTF
TRBV11-2 | TRBD2 | CASSLGLADKETQYF
TRBV20-1 | TRBD2 | CSARGHLAGENEQFF
TRBV27 | . | CASRDSLTASSYNSPLHF